The 16 T cell receptor beta chains in this list originate from one sample, sequenced in a study of blood T cell repertoires in COVID-19. Some clones are missing from TCRdb's copy, which holds only in-frame ones; the method was immunoSEQ multiplex PCR. This sample yields around 250,000 clones, of which around 90% are seen a single time; around 2.8% belongs to the top ten. Sequencing was performed on PBMCs or T cells enriched from blood (not recorded which). Every receptor here comes from a man aged 35-49 years who had been exposed to COVID-19.

The chain couples TRBV28 to TRBJ2-5, with D unresolved. CDR3 size: 16 residues. Germline V CDR1 and CDR2: MDHEN, SYDVKM. Trimming removed 3 bases at V and 5 bases at J, with 19 bases between. The CDR3 region has the DNA TGTGCCAGCAGTTTCCCCGGCCAGCGTTACGACGAGACCCAGTACTTC. As protein: CASSFPGQRYDETQYF.

The V call is TRBV4-2, the J call TRBJ2-7; TRBD2 might be the D (6 bases). V was shortened by 0 bases and J by 0 bases, with 12 bases between the two germline ends. CDR1 LGHNA and CDR2 YNFKEQ come from the germline V gene. This CDR3 contains 16 residues. The CDR3 region is CASSQDNGGDSYEQYF. DNA for the CDR3: TGTGCCAGCAGCCAAGACAACGGAGGGGACTCCTACGAGCAGTACTTC.

The chain links TRBV19 to TRBJ2-1, with 7 bases fitting TRBD1. The V gene's germline CDR1 is LNHDA and CDR2 SQIVND (reference sequence). The J segment lost 3 bases and the V segment lost 2 bases, leaving 7 bases of the junction unmatched. CDR3 length: 16 residues. The DNA of the CDR3 is TGTGCCAGTAGTATATACGGAGGACAGGTCTACAATGAGCAGTTCTTC. It specifies CASSIYGGQVYNEQFF.

The chain joins TRBV24-1 to TRBJ2-2; D remains ambiguous. Trimming stripped 5 bases from V and 2 bases from J, with 5 bases between. CDR3 length equals 13 residues. Germline V gene sequence: CDR1 KGHDR, CDR2 SFDVKD. CDR3 nucleotide sequence: TGTGCCACCAGTGGTTCAAACACCGGGGAGCTGTTTTTT. It encodes CATSGSNTGELFF.

This chain joins TRBV5-4 and TRBJ2-1; 8 bases are shared with TRBD1. The trim removed 4 bases at V and 5 bases at J, leaving 8 bases unmatched. Germline V lookup: CDR1 SGHNT, CDR2 YYREEE (reference sequence). The length of the CDR3 is 15 residues. Here the CDR3 DNA reads TGTGCCAGCAGCCCCGGACAGGGTATCGACAATGAGCAGTTCTTC. Translating it yields CASSPGQGIDNEQFF.

The chain carries TRBV15 and TRBJ2-1; the match to TRBD2 covers 8 bases. Germline values: CDR1 LNHNV, CDR2 YYDKDF (reference sequence). The CDR3 runs 15 residues. Unmatched junction bases numbered 3, after V lost 3 bases and J lost 2 bases. CDR3 nucleotide sequence: TGTGCCACCAGCAGCCTAGCGGGCCCCTACAATGAGCAGTTCTTC. The encoded protein is CATSSLAGPYNEQFF.

Here the CDR3 DNA reads TGTGCCAGCAGTTTATTGGCTAGCGGGAGGTACGAGCAGTACTTC. Translation: CASSLLASGRYEQYF. The chain combines TRBV28 with TRBJ2-7, with TRBD2 identical over 11 bases. This CDR3 comprises 15 residues. The germline V gene has CDR1 MDHEN and CDR2 SYDVKM. Trimming cost V 1 base and J 4 bases; bases outside gene matches: 3.

The chain links TRBV5-1 to TRBJ1-5; 7 bases align to TRBD1. This CDR3 has 13 residues. V gave up 0 bases and J gave up 7 bases; unmatched junction bases: 1. Germline CDR1 is SGHRS and CDR2 is YFSETQ. The chain's CDR3 is CASSLDRGQPQHF. Here the CDR3 DNA reads TGCGCCAGCAGCTTGGACAGGGGACAGCCCCAGCATTTT. Looking up the rest from reference TRBV5-1 and TRBJ1-5 gives the full variable domain: KAGVTQTPRYLIKTRGQQVTLSCSPISGHRSVSWYQQTPGQGLQFLFEYFSETQRNKGNFPGRFSGRQFSNSRSEMNVSTLELGDSALYLCASSLDRGQPQHFGDGTRLSIL.

This chain joins TRBV27 and TRBJ1-2; D not certain. V lost 3 bases, J lost 4 bases, and 15 bases lay in between. CDR1 is MNHEY and CDR2 is SMNVEV in the germline V gene (reference sequence). The CDR3 runs to 15 residues. Here the CDR3 reads CASSFWVGRSYGYTF. Here the CDR3 DNA reads TGTGCCAGCAGTTTTTGGGTGGGCAGAAGCTATGGCTACACCTTC.

Note on this clone: Other DNA sequences from this sample encode an identical CDR3 as well. The chain has TRBV5-1 and TRBJ1-1, with D possibly matching TRBD1 (5 bases). Deletions cut 7 bases from V and 0 bases from J, with 10 bases between. This CDR3 region has 13 residues. Per germline, CDR1 SGHRS and CDR2 YFSETQ. CDR3 in DNA: TGCGCCAGCTTCGACAGCATGAACACTGAAGCTTTCTTT. Protein: CASFDSMNTEAFF.

The chain couples TRBV23-1 to TRBJ2-6; D possibly corresponds to TRBD1 (5 bases). Being an ORF, TRBV23-1 has a function that is uncertain. Trimming took 2 bases from V and 2 from J, leaving 19 bases between them. The CDR3 covers 19 residues. For the CDR3, the DNA is TGCGCCAGCAGTCAACACGTGAAAACCAGGGTCGCTGGGGCCAACGTCCTGACTTTC. Its translation is CASSQHVKTRVAGANVLTF.

This clone was recorded only once. V gene TRBV28 combines with J gene TRBJ2-2; 9 positions agree with TRBD2. CDR1 MDHEN and CDR2 SYDVKM come from the germline V gene. This CDR3 spans 17 amino acids. V shed 10 bases and J 4 bases; nucleotides not matched to a gene: 16. The CDR3 reads CATTLPKREVFTGELFF. CDR3 in DNA: TGTGCCACCACCCTTCCTAAGCGGGAGGTCTTCACCGGGGAGCTGTTTTTT.

This chain joins TRBV7-3 and TRBJ1-6; the match to TRBD1 covers 7 bases. The length of the CDR3 is 15 residues. J was trimmed by 7 bases and V by 5 bases; bases with no gene match: 8. Per germline, CDR1 SGHTA and CDR2 FQGTGA. CDR3 nucleotide sequence: TGTGCCAGCAGCCCTACGACAGGGCCCAATTCACCCCTCCACTTT. Its protein product is CASSPTTGPNSPLHF.

The chain is built from TRBV6-5 and TRBJ2-7; TRBD1 aligns across 9 bases. The V segment lost 6 bases and the J segment 0 bases; nucleotides outside the gene matches: 3. This CDR3 spans 14 amino acids. Germline V gene data show CDR1 as MNHEY and CDR2 as SVGAGI. The CDR3 loop reads CASRDRGSSYEQYF. Written as DNA, the CDR3 is TGTGCCAGCAGGGACAGGGGATCCTCCTACGAGCAGTACTTC.

The chain uses TRBV19 and TRBJ1-2, with D perhaps matching TRBD1 (5 bases). There are 14 residues in the CDR3. Trimming removed 5 bases from V and 0 bases from J, with 10 bases in between. Germline V gene sequence: CDR1 LNHDA, CDR2 SQIVND (reference sequence). The CDR3 DNA sequence: TGTGCCAGTAGTCACAGGCAAGCTAACTATGGCTACACCTTC. It specifies CASSHRQANYGYTF.

This chain links TRBV6-6 with TRBJ1-1; D is uncertain. Germline values: CDR1 MNHNY, CDR2 SVGAGI (reference sequence). V was trimmed by 0 bases and J by 7 bases, leaving 6 bases between them. The CDR3 consists of 12 residues. The CDR3 nucleotides are TGTGCCAGCAGTTACTCACCCAGTGAAGCTTTCTTT. This encodes CASSYSPSEAFF.